This T cell receptor (beta chain) was sequenced for a study of blood T cell repertoires in COVID-19. Germline V lookup: CDR1 SGHRS, CDR2 YFSETQ. Trimming stripped 2 bases from V and 5 bases from J, with 10 bases between. The CDR3 is 13 residues long. Enrolled during active infection, Seattle patients were then followed longitudinally. As processed by the authors: Scientists estimated how many nucleated cells there were by amplifying reference gene primers. Some clones are missing from TCRdb's copy, which holds only in-frame ones; the method was immunoSEQ multiplex PCR. D and trimming come from the DNA, and the V and J calls and clone size come from that table. The sample lists a few hundred thousand clones, more than 70% occurring once.

This clonotype originated in a woman between 25 and 40 years old with COVID-19, enrolled during active disease. This chain joins TRBV5-1 and TRBJ1-1; TRBD1 might be the D (6 bases). The material sequenced was peripheral blood. CDR3 protein: CASSLQGLTEAFF. The CDR3 DNA sequence: TGCGCCAGCAGCTTACAGGGCTTGACTGAAGCTTTCTTT.